The T cell receptor (beta chain) described here comes from a study of vaccination and CD4 T cells after COVID-19. Looking at the study overall: Stimulation used overlapping spike peptides from SARS-CoV-2, HCoV-NL63, HCoV-OC43 and HCoV-229E.

CDR3 length equals 13 residues. CDR1 and CDR2 (germline): SGDLS, YYNGEE. Trimming shortened V by 0 bases and J by 6 bases, and 4 bases separated the two germline ends. Researchers used the Oncomine TCR Beta short-read assay to sequence DNA from cultured CD4+ T cells. Investigators obtained genomic DNA by extraction from cultured CD4+ T cells. TCRdb ran MiXCR on the PCR reads and lists one entry per CDR3 protein. The data contain more than 15,000 distinct CDR3 sequences, about two fifths of them singletons. As to treatment: roughly 10-day PBMC culture with coronavirus spike peptide pools or control peptides (ViraFEST assay). A remark on this clonotype: Its target is unknown.

The material was CD4+ T cells from blood, cultured in vitro, obtained before SARS-CoV-2 vaccination. The chain combines TRBV9 with TRBJ1-6; no clear D gene. The origin of this receptor is a human donor who had recovered from COVID-19. In nucleotides, the CDR3 is TGTGCCAGCAGCGTAGCCGGTAATTCACCCCTCCACTTT. It yields the protein CASSVAGNSPLHF.